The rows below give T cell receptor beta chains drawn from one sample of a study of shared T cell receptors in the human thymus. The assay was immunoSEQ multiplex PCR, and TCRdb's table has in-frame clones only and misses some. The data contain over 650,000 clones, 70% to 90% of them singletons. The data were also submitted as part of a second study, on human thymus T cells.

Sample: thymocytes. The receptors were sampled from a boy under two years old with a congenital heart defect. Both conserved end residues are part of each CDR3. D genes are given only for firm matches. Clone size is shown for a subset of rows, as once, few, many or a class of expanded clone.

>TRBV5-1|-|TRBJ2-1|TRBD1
CASSEGTGPYNEQFF
TGCGCCAGCAGCGAGGGGACAGGGCCCTACAATGAGCAGTTCTTC
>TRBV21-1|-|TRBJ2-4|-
CASRKLPHTKNIQYF
TGTGCCAGCAGGAAGCTGCCCCATACCAAAAACATTCAGTACTTC
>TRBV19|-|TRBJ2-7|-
CASSIRYIGNYEQYF
TGTGCCAGTAGTATAAGATACATCGGGAACTACGAGCAGTACTTC
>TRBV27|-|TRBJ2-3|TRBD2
CASSLTVASGGAAQYF
TGTGCCAGCAGTCTCACTGTGGCTAGCGGGGGGGCTGCGCAGTATTTT
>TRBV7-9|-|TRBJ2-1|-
CASSPNSDSSYNEQFF
TGTGCCAGCAGCCCAAATAGCGATAGCTCCTACAATGAGCAGTTCTTC
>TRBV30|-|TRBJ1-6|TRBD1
CAWSPRTGTNPNNSPLHF
TGTGCCTGGAGTCCTCGGACAGGGACCAATCCCAATAATTCGCCCCTCCACTTT
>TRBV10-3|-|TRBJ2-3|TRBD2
CAIRLAGGPDTQYF
TGTGCCATAAGACTAGCGGGGGGCCCAGATACGCAGTATTTT
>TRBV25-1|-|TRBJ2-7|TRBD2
CASSGGGGAFHEQYF
TGTGCCAGCAGTGGGGGCGGGGGGGCGTTCCACGAGCAGTACTTC
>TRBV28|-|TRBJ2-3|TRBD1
CASSLLGTGLGDTQYF
TGTGCCAGCAGTTTACTCGGGACAGGGTTGGGAGATACGCAGTATTTT
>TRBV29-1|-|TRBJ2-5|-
CSVGGDRYETQYF
TGCAGCGTTGGCGGAGACAGATACGAGACCCAGTACTTC
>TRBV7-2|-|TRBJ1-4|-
CASSTHLGDNEKLFF
TGTGCCAGCAGCACCCATTTGGGAGATAATGAAAAACTGTTTTTT
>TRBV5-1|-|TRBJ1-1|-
CASSLEGGVFDTEAFF
TGCGCCAGCAGCTTGGAGGGAGGGGTATTCGACACTGAAGCTTTCTTT
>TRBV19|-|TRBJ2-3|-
CASSIATNHYTDTQYF
TGTGCCAGTAGTATAGCCACAAACCACTACACAGATACGCAGTATTTT
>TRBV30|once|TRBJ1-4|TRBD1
CAWTGTGEKLFF
TGTGCCTGGACCGGGACAGGGGAAAAACTGTTTTTT
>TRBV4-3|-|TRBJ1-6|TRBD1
CASNFLPGQGGSYNSPLHF
TGCGCCAGCAACTTCCTCCCGGGACAGGGGGGCTCCTATAATTCCCCCCTCCACTTT
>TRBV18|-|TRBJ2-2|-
CASSDYRNTGELFF
TGTGCCAGCTCAGACTACCGGAACACCGGGGAGCTGTTTTTT
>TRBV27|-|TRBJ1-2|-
CASSSWSSDGYTF
TGTGCCAGCAGTTCGTGGAGCAGTGATGGCTACACCTTC
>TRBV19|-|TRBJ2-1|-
CASSQGTMRFF
TGTGCCAGTAGTCAGGGGACGATGCGGTTCTTC
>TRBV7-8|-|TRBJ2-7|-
CASSLAHYSTLSYEQYF
TGTGCCAGCAGCCTGGCCCACTATTCAACCCTCTCCTACGAGCAGTACTTC
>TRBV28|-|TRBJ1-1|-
CASSPFRVNTEAFF
TGTGCCAGCAGTCCCTTCAGGGTAAACACTGAAGCTTTCTTT
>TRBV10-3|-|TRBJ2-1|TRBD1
CAISGTRQGTNEQFF
TGTGCCATCAGTGGTACCCGACAGGGAACAAATGAGCAGTTCTTC
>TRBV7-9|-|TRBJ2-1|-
CASGLGHAVLKFF
TGTGCCAGCGGGCTGGGGCACGCGGTGTTGAAGTTCTTC
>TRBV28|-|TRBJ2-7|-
CASSLSRLLTYEQYF
TGTGCCAGCAGTTTGAGCCGACTACTCACCTACGAGCAGTACTTC
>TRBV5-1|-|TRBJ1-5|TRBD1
CASSLLPGQSNQPQHF
TGCGCCAGCAGCTTACTCCCGGGACAGAGCAATCAGCCCCAGCATTTT
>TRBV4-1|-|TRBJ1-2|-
CASSQPGRQRIDNYGYTF
TGCGCCAGCAGCCAGCCCGGGCGTCAGCGGATTGATAACTATGGCTACACCTTC
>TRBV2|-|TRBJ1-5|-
CASSHRGGWDQPQHF
TGTGCCAGCAGCCATCGGGGGGGATGGGATCAGCCCCAGCATTTT
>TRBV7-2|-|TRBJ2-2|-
CASSYHHRDTTGELFF
TGTGCCAGCAGCTACCACCACCGGGACACAACCGGGGAGCTGTTTTTT
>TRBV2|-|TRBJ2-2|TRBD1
CASRGQGNTGELFF
TGTGCCAGCAGGGGACAGGGGAACACCGGGGAGCTGTTTTTT
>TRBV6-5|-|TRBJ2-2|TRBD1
CASSSWTGLNTGELFF
TGTGCCAGCAGTTCCTGGACAGGGCTAAACACCGGGGAGCTGTTTTTT
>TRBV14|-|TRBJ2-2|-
CASSQRATGYPNTGELFF
TGTGCCAGCAGCCAGCGGGCAACGGGCTATCCGAACACCGGGGAGCTGTTTTTT
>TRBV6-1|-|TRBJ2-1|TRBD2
CASSEGLLAGTYNEQFF
TGTGCCAGCAGTGAAGGTCTCCTAGCGGGGACCTACAATGAGCAGTTCTTC
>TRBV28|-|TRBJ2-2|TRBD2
CASSFVAGVDPLHAGELFF
TGTGCCAGCAGTTTTGTAGCGGGGGTTGATCCCCTTCACGCCGGGGAGCTGTTTTTT
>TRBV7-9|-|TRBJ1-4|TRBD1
CASSATDRGANEKLFF
TGTGCCAGCAGCGCAACGGACAGGGGGGCTAATGAAAAACTGTTTTTT
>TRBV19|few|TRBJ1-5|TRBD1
CASTRQGSNQPQHF
TGTGCCAGTACCCGACAGGGAAGCAATCAGCCCCAGCATTTT
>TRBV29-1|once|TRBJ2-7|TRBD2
CSDSRLAGAYEQYF
TGCAGCGATTCCCGACTAGCGGGAGCCTACGAGCAGTACTTC
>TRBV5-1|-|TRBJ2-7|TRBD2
CASSLTSGGSYEQYF
TGCGCCAGCAGCTTGACTAGCGGGGGTTCCTACGAGCAGTACTTC
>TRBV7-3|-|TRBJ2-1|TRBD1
CASSLDRGLANEQFF
TGTGCCAGCAGCTTAGACAGGGGATTGGCGAATGAGCAGTTCTTC
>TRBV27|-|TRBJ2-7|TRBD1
CASSLSWGSHRGPPYEQYF
TGTGCCAGCAGTTTATCGTGGGGGTCCCACAGGGGGCCTCCCTACGAGCAGTACTTC
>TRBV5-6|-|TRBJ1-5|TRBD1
CASSLTGANQPQHF
TGTGCCAGCAGCTTGACAGGGGCAAATCAGCCCCAGCATTTT
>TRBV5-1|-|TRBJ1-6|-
CASSSKTGAYNSPLHF
TGCGCCAGCAGCTCCAAGACAGGCGCCTATAATTCCCCCCTCCACTTT
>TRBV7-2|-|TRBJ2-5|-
CASSLEGQETQYF
TGTGCCAGCAGCTTAGAGGGGCAAGAGACCCAGTACTTC
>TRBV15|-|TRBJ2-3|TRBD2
CATSRKLAGGDTQYF
TGTGCCACCAGCAGAAAACTAGCGGGAGGGGATACGCAGTATTTT
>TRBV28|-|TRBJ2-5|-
CASSIPGEQETQYF
TGTGCCAGCAGTATTCCCGGGGAGCAAGAGACCCAGTACTTC
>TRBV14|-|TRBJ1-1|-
CASSQVSLNTEAFF
TGTGCCAGCAGCCAAGTCTCGTTGAACACTGAAGCTTTCTTT
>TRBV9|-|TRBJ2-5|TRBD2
CASSAEGLAGGLAVTQYF
TGTGCCAGCAGCGCGGAGGGACTAGCGGGAGGGCTTGCTGTGACCCAGTACTTC
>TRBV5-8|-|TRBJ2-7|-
CASSSPLAPLYEQYF
TGTGCCAGCAGCTCCCCGTTAGCGCCCCTCTACGAGCAGTACTTC
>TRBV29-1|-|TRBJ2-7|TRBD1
CSVEDRGREQYF
TGCAGCGTTGAAGACAGGGGGCGCGAGCAGTACTTC
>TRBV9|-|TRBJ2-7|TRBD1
CASSAWDRVGYEQYF
TGTGCCAGCAGCGCTTGGGACAGGGTTGGATACGAGCAGTACTTC
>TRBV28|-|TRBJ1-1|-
CASRKGYTEAFF
TGTGCCAGCAGGAAGGGGTACACTGAAGCTTTCTTT
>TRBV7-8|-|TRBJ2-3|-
CASSLTFSSSDTQYF
TGTGCCAGCAGCTTAACCTTTAGCAGTTCAGATACGCAGTATTTT
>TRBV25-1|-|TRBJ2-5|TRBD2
CASSEKGGGTPGVETQYF
TGTGCCAGCAGTGAAAAGGGCGGGGGGACCCCCGGGGTAGAGACCCAGTACTTC
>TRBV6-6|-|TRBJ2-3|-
CASSQRQGTDTQYF
TGTGCCAGCAGTCAGCGACAGGGCACAGATACGCAGTATTTT
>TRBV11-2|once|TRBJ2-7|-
CASLKGEGSYEQYF
TGTGCCAGCCTAAAGGGGGAGGGGTCCTACGAGCAGTACTTC
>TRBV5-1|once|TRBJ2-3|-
CASSYKYRGSSTDTQYF
TGCGCCAGCAGCTATAAGTATCGGGGAAGCAGCACAGATACGCAGTATTTT
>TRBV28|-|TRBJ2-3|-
CASNYEGSGTSTDTQYF
TGTGCCAGCAACTACGAGGGATCCGGTACTAGCACAGATACGCAGTATTTT